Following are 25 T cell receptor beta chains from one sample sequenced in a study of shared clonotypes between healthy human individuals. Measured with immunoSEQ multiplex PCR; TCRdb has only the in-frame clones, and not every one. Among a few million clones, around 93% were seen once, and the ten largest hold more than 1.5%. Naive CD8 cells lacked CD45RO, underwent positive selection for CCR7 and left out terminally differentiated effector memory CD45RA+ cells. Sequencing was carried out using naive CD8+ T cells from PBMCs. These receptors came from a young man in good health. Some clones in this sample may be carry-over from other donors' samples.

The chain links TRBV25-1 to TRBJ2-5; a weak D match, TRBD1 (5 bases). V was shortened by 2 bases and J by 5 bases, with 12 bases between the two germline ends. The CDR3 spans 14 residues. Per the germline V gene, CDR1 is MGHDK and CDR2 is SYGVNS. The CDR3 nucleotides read TGTGCCAGCAGTGAAGGGGCTACCACCGAGACCCAGTACTTC. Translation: CASSEGATTETQYF.

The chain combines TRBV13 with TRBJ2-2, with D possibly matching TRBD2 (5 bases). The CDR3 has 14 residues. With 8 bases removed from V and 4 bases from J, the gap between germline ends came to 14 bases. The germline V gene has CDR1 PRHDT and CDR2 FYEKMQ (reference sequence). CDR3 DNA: TGTGCCAGCCGGGGAGATTCGGGCACCGGGGAGCTGTTTTTT. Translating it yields CASRGDSGTGELFF. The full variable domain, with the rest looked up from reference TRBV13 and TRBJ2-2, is AAGVIQSPRHLIKEKRETATLKCYPIPRHDTVYWYQQGPGQDPQFLISFYEKMQSDKGSIPDRFSAQQFSDYHSELNMSSLELGDSALYFCASRGDSGTGELFFGEGSRLTVL.

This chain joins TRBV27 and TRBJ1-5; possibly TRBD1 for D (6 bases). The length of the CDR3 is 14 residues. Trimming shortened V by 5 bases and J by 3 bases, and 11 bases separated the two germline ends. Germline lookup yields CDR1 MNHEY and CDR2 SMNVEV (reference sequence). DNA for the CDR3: TGTGCCAGCAGTCCGGACAGCTTCAATCAGCCCCAGCATTTT. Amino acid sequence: CASSPDSFNQPQHF.

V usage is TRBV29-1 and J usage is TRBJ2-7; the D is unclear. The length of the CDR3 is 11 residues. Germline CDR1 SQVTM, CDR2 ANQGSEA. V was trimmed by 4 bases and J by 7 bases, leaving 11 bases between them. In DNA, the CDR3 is TGCAGCGTTGCGAGGTCAGGAGAGCAGTACTTC. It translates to CSVARSGEQYF.

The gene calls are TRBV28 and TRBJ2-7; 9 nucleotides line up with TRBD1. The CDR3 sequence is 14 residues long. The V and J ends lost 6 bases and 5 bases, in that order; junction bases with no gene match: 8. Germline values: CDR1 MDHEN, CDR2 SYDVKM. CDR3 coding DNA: TGTGCCAGCAGCCCGGGACAGGGTCGGAACGAGCAGTACTTC. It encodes CASSPGQGRNEQYF.

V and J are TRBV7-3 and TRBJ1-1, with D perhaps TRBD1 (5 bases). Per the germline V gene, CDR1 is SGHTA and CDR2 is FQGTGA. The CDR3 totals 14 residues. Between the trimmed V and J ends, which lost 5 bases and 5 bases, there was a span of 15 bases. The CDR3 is CASSALGDGTEAFF. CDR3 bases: TGTGCCAGCAGCGCACTGGGGGACGGGACTGAAGCTTTCTTT. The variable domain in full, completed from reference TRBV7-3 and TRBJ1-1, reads GAGVSQTPSNKVTEKGKYVELRCDPISGHTALYWYRQSLGQGPEFLIYFQGTGAADDSGLPNDRFFAVRPEGSVSTLKIQRTERGDSAVYLCASSALGDGTEAFFGQGTRLTVV.

CDR3 sequence: CASSPPLGEETQYF. The CDR3, as DNA: TGTGCCAGCAGCCCCCCCCTCGGAGAAGAGACCCAGTACTTC. The rearrangement uses TRBV9 and TRBJ2-5; D unresolved. The CDR3 is made up of 14 amino acids. Germline V gene sequence: CDR1 SGDLS, CDR2 YYNGEE. V gave up 4 bases and J gave up 3 bases, with 13 bases separating them.

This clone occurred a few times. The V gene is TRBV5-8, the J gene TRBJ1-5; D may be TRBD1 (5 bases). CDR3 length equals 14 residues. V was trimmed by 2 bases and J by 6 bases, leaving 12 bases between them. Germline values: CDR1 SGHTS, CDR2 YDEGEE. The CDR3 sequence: CASSFRGGGQPQHF. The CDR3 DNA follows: TGTGCCAGCAGCTTTAGGGGCGGGGGTCAGCCCCAGCATTTT.

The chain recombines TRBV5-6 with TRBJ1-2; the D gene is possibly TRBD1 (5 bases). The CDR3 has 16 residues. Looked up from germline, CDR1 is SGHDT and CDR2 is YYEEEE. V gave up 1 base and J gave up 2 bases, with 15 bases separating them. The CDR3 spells CASSLTGAARNYGYTF. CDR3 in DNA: TGTGCCAGCAGCTTGACCGGGGCGGCGCGGAACTATGGCTACACCTTC.

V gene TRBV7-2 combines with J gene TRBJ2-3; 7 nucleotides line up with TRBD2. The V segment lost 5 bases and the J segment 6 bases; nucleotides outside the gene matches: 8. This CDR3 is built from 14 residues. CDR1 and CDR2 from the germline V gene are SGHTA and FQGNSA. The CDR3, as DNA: TGTGCCAGCAGCCCCACAGCGGGGTACGATACGCAGTATTTT. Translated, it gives CASSPTAGYDTQYF.

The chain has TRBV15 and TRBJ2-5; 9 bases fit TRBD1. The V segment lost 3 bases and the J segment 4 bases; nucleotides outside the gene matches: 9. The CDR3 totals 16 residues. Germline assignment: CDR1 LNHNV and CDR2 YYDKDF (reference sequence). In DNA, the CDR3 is TGTGCCACCAGCAGCGTGGGAACAGGGGGCGGAGAGACCCAGTACTTC. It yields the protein CATSSVGTGGGETQYF.

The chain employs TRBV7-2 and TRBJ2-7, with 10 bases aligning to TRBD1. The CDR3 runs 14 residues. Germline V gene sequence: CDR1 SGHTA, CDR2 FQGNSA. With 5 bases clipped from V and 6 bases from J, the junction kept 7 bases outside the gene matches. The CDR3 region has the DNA TGTGCCAGCAGCCCCGGGACAGGGGCGATCGAGCAGTACTTC. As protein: CASSPGTGAIEQYF. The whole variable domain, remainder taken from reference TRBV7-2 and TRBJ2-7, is GAGVSQSPSNKVTEKGKDVELRCDPISGHTALYWYRQSLGQGLEFLIYFQGNSAPDKSGLPSDRFSAERTGGSVSTLTIQRTQQEDSAVYLCASSPGTGAIEQYFGPGTRLTVT.

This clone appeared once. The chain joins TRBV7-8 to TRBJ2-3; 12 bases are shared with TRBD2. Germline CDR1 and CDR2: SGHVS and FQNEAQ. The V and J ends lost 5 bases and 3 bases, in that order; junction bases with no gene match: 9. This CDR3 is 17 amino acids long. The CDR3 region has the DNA TGTGCCAGCAGCATGGGACTAGCGGGCTCCTTTACAGATACGCAGTATTTT. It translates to CASSMGLAGSFTDTQYF.

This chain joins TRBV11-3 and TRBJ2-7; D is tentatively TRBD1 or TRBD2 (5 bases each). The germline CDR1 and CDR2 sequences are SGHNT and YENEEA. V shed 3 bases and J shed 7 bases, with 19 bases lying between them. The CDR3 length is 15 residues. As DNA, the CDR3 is TGTGCCAGCAGCTTGGAAAGGGGAGTTACGGGAGAGCAGTACTTC. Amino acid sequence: CASSLERGVTGEQYF. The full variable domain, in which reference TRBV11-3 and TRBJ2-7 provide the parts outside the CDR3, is EAGVVQSPRYKIIEKKQPVAFWCNPISGHNTLYWYLQNLGQGPELLIRYENEEAVDDSQLPKDRFSAERLKGVDSTLKIQPAELGDSAVYLCASSLERGVTGEQYFGPGTRLTVT.

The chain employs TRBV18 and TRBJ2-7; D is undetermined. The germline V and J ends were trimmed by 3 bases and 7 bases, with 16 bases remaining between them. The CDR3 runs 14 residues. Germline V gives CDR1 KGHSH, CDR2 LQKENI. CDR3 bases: TGTGCCAGCTCACCTCAACCAGCCTGGAGTGAGCAGTACTTC. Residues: CASSPQPAWSEQYF.

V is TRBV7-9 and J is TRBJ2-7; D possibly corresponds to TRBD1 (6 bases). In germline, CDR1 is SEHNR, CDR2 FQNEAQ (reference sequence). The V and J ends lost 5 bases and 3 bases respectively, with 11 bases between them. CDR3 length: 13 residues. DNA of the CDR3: TGTGCCAGCAGCGTAGGGGGTAACTACGAGCAGTACTTC. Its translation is CASSVGGNYEQYF.

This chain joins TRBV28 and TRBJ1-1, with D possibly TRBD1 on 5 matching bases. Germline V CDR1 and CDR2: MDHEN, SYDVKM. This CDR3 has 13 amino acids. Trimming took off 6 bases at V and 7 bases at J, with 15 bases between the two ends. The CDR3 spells CASSPGTMLEAFF. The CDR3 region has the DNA TGTGCCAGCAGCCCCGGGACGATGCTTGAAGCTTTCTTT.

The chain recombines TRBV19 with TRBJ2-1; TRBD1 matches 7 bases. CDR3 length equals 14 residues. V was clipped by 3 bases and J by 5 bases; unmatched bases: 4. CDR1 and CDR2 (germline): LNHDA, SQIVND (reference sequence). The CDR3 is CASSIRGQNNEQFF. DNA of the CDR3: TGTGCCAGTAGTATCCGGGGACAGAACAATGAGCAGTTCTTC.

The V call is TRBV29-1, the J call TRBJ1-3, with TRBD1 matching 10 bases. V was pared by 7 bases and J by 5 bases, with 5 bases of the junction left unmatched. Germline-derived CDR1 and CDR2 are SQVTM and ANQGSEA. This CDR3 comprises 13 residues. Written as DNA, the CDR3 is TGCAGCGCCCGGACAGGGGGAAGAAACACCATATATTTT. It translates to CSARTGGRNTIYF. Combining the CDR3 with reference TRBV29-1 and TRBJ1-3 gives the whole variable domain SAVISQKPSRDICQRGTSLTIQCQVDSQVTMMFWYRQQPGQSLTLIATANQGSEATYESGFVIDKFPISRPNLTFSTLTVSNMSPEDSSIYLCSARTGGRNTIYFGEGSWLTVV.

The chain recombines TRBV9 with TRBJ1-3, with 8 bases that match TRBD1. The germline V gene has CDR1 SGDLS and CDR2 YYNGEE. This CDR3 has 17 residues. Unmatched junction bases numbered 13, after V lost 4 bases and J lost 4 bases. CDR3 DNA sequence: TGTGCCAGCAGCCCCGGGAGGTATGGACAGGGCGGAAACACCATATATTTT. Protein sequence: CASSPGRYGQGGNTIYF.

The CDR3: CASSPLTGATNEKLFF. CDR3 DNA: TGTGCCAGTAGTCCTCTAACAGGTGCAACTAATGAAAAACTGTTTTTT. The chain links TRBV19 to TRBJ1-4; possible D gene TRBD1, 5 bases. The germline V gene has CDR1 LNHDA and CDR2 SQIVND (reference sequence). The germline V and J ends were trimmed by 5 bases and 0 bases, with 13 bases remaining between them. The CDR3 contains 16 residues.

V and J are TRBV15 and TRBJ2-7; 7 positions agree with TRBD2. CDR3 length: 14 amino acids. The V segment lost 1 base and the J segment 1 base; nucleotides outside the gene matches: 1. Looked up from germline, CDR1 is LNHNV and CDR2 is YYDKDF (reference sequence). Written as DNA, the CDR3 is TGTGCCACCAGCAGAGGGGGGGGATCCTACGAGCAGTACTTC. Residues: CATSRGGGSYEQYF.

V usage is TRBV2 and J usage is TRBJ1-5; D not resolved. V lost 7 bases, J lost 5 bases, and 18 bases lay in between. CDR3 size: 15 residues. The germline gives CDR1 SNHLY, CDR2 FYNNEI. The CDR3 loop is CASTNVGFLDQPQHF. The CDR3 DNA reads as TGTGCCAGCACCAACGTGGGGTTCCTAGATCAGCCCCAGCATTTT.

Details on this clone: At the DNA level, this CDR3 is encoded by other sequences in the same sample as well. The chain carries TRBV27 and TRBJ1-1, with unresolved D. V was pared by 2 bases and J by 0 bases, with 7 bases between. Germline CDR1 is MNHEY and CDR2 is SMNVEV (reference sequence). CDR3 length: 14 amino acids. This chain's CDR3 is CASSLLSMNTEAFF. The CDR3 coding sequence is TGTGCCAGCAGTTTACTCAGCATGAACACTGAAGCTTTCTTT.

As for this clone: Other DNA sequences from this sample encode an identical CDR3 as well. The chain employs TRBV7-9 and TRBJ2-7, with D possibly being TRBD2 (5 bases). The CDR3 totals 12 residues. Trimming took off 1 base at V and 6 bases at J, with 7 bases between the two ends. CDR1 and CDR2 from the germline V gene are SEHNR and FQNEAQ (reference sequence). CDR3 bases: TGTGCCAGCAGCTTAGGAGGGTCCGAGCAGTACTTC. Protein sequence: CASSLGGSEQYF.